This TCR beta chain is from a study of a mutant IDH1 vaccine in newly diagnosed glioma. Time point here: baseline, week 1 (first vaccination visit). Specified treatment: pre-vaccination baseline after standard-of-care therapy. New astrocytomas of WHO grade 3 or 4 that were IDH1-mutant and ATRX-lost were found in the donors. With 8 bases clipped from V and 4 bases from J, the junction kept 4 bases outside the gene matches. CDR3 length: 15 residues. CDR1 SNHLY and CDR2 FYNNEI come from the germline V gene. Sequencing used immunoSEQ multiplex PCR; TCRdb keeps in-frame clones, though not all of them. The sample contains nearly 15,000 clones, 75% to 90% of which appear only once.

The J gene is TRBJ2-1, the V gene TRBV2; 14 bases line up with TRBD2. The origin of this receptor is a woman between 40 and 55 years old with glioma. Some clones in this sample may be carry-over from other donors' samples. Sequencing was performed on PBMCs, taken from a glioma patient treated with radiotherapy, temozolomide or both. The CDR3 spells CASGGTSGGYNEQFF. CDR3 sequence (DNA): TGTGCCAGCGGGGGGACTAGCGGGGGATACAATGAGCAGTTCTTC.